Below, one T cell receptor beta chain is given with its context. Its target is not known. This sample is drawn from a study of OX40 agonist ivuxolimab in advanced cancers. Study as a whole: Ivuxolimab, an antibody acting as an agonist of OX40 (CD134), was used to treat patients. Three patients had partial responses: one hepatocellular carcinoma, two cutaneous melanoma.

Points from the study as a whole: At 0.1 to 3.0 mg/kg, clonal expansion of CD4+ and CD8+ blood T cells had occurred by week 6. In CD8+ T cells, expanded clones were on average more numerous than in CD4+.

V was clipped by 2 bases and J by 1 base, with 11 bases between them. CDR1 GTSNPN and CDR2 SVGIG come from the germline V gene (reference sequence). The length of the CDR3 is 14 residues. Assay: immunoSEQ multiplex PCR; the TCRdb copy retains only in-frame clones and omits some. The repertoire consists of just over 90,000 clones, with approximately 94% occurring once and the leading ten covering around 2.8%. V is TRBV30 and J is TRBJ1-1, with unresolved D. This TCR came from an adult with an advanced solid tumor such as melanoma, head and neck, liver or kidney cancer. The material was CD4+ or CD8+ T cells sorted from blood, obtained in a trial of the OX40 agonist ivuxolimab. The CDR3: CAWSLAGANTEAFF. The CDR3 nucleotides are TGTGCCTGGAGTTTAGCAGGAGCGAACACTGAAGCTTTCTTT.